The source of this T cell receptor (beta chain) is a study of cytomegalovirus exposure and HLA in healthy donors. About the study: Approximately 80 million unique TCRs from HLA-typed donors were held in an early data release.

Study findings and constraints: Of the V segments, some could not be distinguished, including TRBV6-2 and TRBV6-3, and were excluded.

Amplification used 60 Vbeta primers and 13 Jbeta primers. TCRdb's copy holds only in-frame clones and misses some; the assay was immunoSEQ multiplex PCR. The data hold about 170,000 clones, with 85% observed a single time. Concerning this clone: The antigen is undetermined.

The CDR3 extends over 13 amino acids. Between the trimmed V and J ends, which lost 4 bases and 6 bases, there was a span of 13 bases. CDR1 is SGDLS, CDR2 YYNGEE, per germline. The source material was PBMCs. The source is a man aged 25 to 40 in good health and CMV-seropositive. V usage is TRBV9 and J usage is TRBJ1-2; D is perhaps TRBD1 (6 bases). The CDR3 region has the DNA TGTGCCAGCAGCCCCAGGGGAGGGAATGGCTACACCTTC. Its protein product is CASSPRGGNGYTF.